Listed below are T cell receptor beta chains from one sample, sequenced in a study of blood T cells in healthy people across ages. MiXCR, run by TCRdb on the 5' RACE reads, gives a single entry per CDR3 protein. The sample contains hundreds of thousands of distinct CDR3 sequences, about 21% of which appear only once. Source material: blood. Receptors were obtained from a man between 65 and 79 years old in good health. The CDR3 runs from the conserved cysteine through the conserved F or W. D genes are given only for firm matches. For some rows the clone size is stated as once, few or many, or as a class when expanded; others skip it.

CASSADQQYQETQYF TGTGCCAGCAGCGCGGATCAACAGTACCAAGAGACCCAGTACTTC TRBJ2-5 NA TRBV9 NA
CSATSGRGLNEQFF TGCAGTGCCACTAGCGGGAGGGGGTTGAATGAGCAGTTCTTC TRBJ2-1 few TRBV20-1 TRBD2
CASSSVREGMKKLFF TGTGCCAGCAGTTCCGTTCGGGAAGGAATGAAAAAACTGTTTTTT TRBJ1-4 few TRBV12-3/TRBV12-4 NA
CASSKGTSGSYEQYF TGTGCCAGCAGCAAAGGAACTAGCGGATCCTACGAGCAGTACTTC TRBJ2-7 NA TRBV21-1 NA
CAWSGTGDQPQHF TGTGCCTGGAGTGGGACCGGGGATCAGCCCCAGCATTTT TRBJ1-5 few TRBV30 NA
CATSRAGRTTGDTQYF TGTGCCACCAGCAGGGCAGGGAGGACGACAGGAGATACGCAGTATTTT TRBJ2-3 NA TRBV15 NA
CSAPDTTGTSSYNEQFF TGCAGCGCCCCTGACACGACCGGGACCAGCTCCTACAATGAGCAGTTCTTC TRBJ2-1 NA TRBV29-1 NA
CASSLVGLATNEQFF TGTGCCAGCAGCTTAGTTGGACTAGCGACCAATGAGCAATTCTTC TRBJ2-1 NA TRBV7-2 TRBD2
CASSPGTGFEQYF TGTGCCAGCTCACCCGGGACAGGTTTCGAGCAGTACTTC TRBJ2-7 NA TRBV18 TRBD1
CSARQVLTDTQYF TGCAGTGCCCGACAGGTCCTCACAGATACGCAGTATTTT TRBJ2-3 NA TRBV20-1 NA
CATSAGARSLGTQYF TGTGCCACCAGTGCAGGGGCTCGATCCCTCGGGACCCAGTACTTC TRBJ2-5 many TRBV24-1 NA